The 20 T cell receptor beta chains below all came from one sample that was sequenced in a study of CD4+ T cells in melanoma (dated by TCRdb to about 2022). The method was the immunoSEQ multiplex PCR assay. Here the immuneACCESS table is served through TCRdb, limited to in-frame sequences with V and J called. Missing clones are a known gap in these copies; in checked studies unresolved V genes cover under half, and the rest lacks a known reason. This sample gives 140,000 or so clones in total; over 90% of them show up just once. The ten biggest clones cover about 1.5% of the sample. The origin of the receptors is a human donor with melanoma.

The chain uses TRBV13 and TRBJ2-3; TRBD2 agrees at 8 bases. Looked up from germline, CDR1 is PRHDT and CDR2 is FYEKMQ (reference sequence). This CDR3 is built from 17 residues. Unmatched junction bases numbered 10, after V lost 1 base and J lost 4 bases. The CDR3 reads CASSLERRAGGPDTQYF. As DNA, the CDR3 is TGTGCCAGCAGCTTAGAAAGGAGGGCGGGGGGCCCAGATACGCAGTATTTT.

This chain uses TRBV5-1 with TRBJ1-4; D is perhaps TRBD1 (6 bases). Deletions cut 1 base from V and 7 bases from J, with 14 bases between. Looked up from germline, CDR1 is SGHRS and CDR2 is YFSETQ. This CDR3 comprises 15 residues. DNA of the CDR3: TGCGCCAGCAGCTTGCGCGCAGGGGAAAGTGAAAAACTGTTTTTT. It is translated as CASSLRAGESEKLFF.

A single count supports this clone. The chain carries TRBV29-1 and TRBJ1-3; D unresolved. Germline CDR1 is SQVTM and CDR2 is ANQGSEA. The CDR3 sequence is 12 residues long. The V end was cut by 6 bases, the J end by 1 base, with 7 bases between. In nucleotides, the CDR3 is TGCAGCGTCCGGACTTCTGGAAACACCATATATTTT. Protein sequence: CSVRTSGNTIYF.

This clone has only one observation. The chain carries TRBV11-2 and TRBJ2-2, with unresolved D. V lost 5 bases and J lost 1, with 8 bases in between. Germline V CDR1 and CDR2: SGHAT, FQNNGV. The length of the CDR3 is 14 residues. Here the CDR3 DNA reads TGTGCCAGCAGCCAGAACGGGAACACCGGGGAGCTGTTTTTT. It translates to CASSQNGNTGELFF.

This rearrangement joins TRBV5-1 to TRBJ2-3; 8 nucleotides align to TRBD2. Germline V lookup: CDR1 SGHRS, CDR2 YFSETQ. Germline trimming cut 0 bases from V and 8 bases from J; bases unmatched to any gene: 11. This CDR3 spans 16 amino acids. The CDR3 loop is CASSLVAGGSYGTQYF. The CDR3, as DNA: TGCGCCAGCAGCTTGGTGGCGGGGGGATCCTACGGTACGCAGTATTTT.

This chain connects TRBV18 to TRBJ2-7, with 9 positions matching TRBD1. Germline assignment: CDR1 KGHSH and CDR2 LQKENI. CDR3 length: 15 residues. V lost 2 bases and J lost 7; bases outside the gene matches: 9. CDR3 region: CASSPIRDRDREQYF. The CDR3, as DNA: TGTGCCAGCTCACCAATCCGGGACAGGGATCGGGAGCAGTACTTC.

This clone was observed a single time. The gene calls are TRBV15 and TRBJ1-4, with D maybe TRBD1 (6 bases). CDR3 length equals 15 residues. With 4 bases removed from V and 8 bases from J, the gap between germline ends came to 17 bases. Germline V gene sequence: CDR1 LNHNV, CDR2 YYDKDF (reference sequence). CDR3 nucleotide sequence: TGTGCCACCAGCAAATACAGGGCCCATGGGGAAAAACTGTTTTTT. As protein: CATSKYRAHGEKLFF.

V is TRBV4-1 and J is TRBJ2-1; weak D call: TRBD2 (7 bases). The V end lost 0 bases, the J end lost 6 bases, and 15 bases lay between the germline ends. Germline assignment: CDR1 MGHRA and CDR2 YSYEKL. CDR3 size: 16 residues. The CDR3 is CASSQDVGGLVNEQFF. CDR3 nucleotides: TGCGCCAGCAGCCAAGATGTGGGGGGGCTGGTCAATGAGCAGTTCTTC.

J is TRBJ2-2 and V is TRBV5-3, with D tentatively TRBD2 (7 bases). TRBV5-3 is an ORF, and what it does is uncertain. V was pared by 4 bases and J by 3 bases, with 13 bases between. CDR3 size: 15 residues. CDR3 in amino acids: CARSGRDTHTGELFF. CDR3 coding DNA: TGTGCCAGAAGCGGGAGGGACACACACACCGGGGAGCTGTTTTTT.

The genes are TRBV5-6 and TRBJ2-3; D not certain. Germline CDR1 and CDR2: SGHDT and YYEEEE. This CDR3 has 13 residues. Trimming took off 1 base at V and 2 bases at J, with 5 bases between the two ends. The CDR3 coding sequence is TGTGCCAGCAGCTTGTGGCTCACAGATACGCAGTATTTT. Translating gives CASSLWLTDTQYF.

The chain has TRBV19 and TRBJ2-2, with a possible D match to TRBD2 (5 bases). CDR3 size: 16 residues. V lost 2 bases and J 0 bases, leaving 10 bases between the germline ends. Germline CDR1 LNHDA, CDR2 SQIVND (reference sequence). In nucleotides, the CDR3 is TGTGCCAGTAGTATAAGGACTGCCGCGAACACCGGGGAGCTGTTTTTT. The encoded protein is CASSIRTAANTGELFF.

In its sample, this clone was seen once. The chain employs TRBV7-9 and TRBJ1-1; possibly TRBD1 for D (5 bases). Trimming removed 7 bases at V and 6 bases at J, with 18 bases between. CDR3 length: 14 residues. Germline CDR1 and CDR2: SEHNR and FQNEAQ (reference sequence). The CDR3 DNA follows: TGTGCCAGCACCGACAGCACCAATAGTTCTGAAGCTTTCTTT. This translates into CASTDSTNSSEAFF.

The chain combines TRBV11-2 with TRBJ1-2, with D uncertain. CDR1 is SGHAT and CDR2 is FQNNGV in the germline V gene. The CDR3 runs to 15 residues. Trimming cost V 1 base and J 3 bases, with 12 bases left between them. CDR3 in amino acids: CASSLVVSTDYGYTF. Written as DNA, the CDR3 is TGTGCCAGCAGCTTAGTGGTGTCCACGGACTATGGCTACACCTTC.

This rearrangement joins TRBV10-1 to TRBJ2-5; 9 bases agree with TRBD1. V was pared by 6 bases and J by 5 bases, with 4 bases of the junction left unmatched. Germline-derived CDR1 and CDR2 are WNHNN and SYGVQD (reference sequence). The CDR3 covers 13 residues. CDR3 DNA sequence: TGCGCCAGCAGGGACAGGGGTCAGGAGACCCAGTACTTC. This sequence encodes CASRDRGQETQYF.

The chain carries TRBV11-2 and TRBJ1-1; 10 bases are shared with TRBD1. Germline lookup yields CDR1 SGHAT and CDR2 FQNNGV. With 4 bases clipped from V and 1 base from J, the junction kept 0 bases outside the gene matches. The length of the CDR3 is 14 residues. DNA of the CDR3: TGTGCCAGCAGCTGGGACAGGGGGAACACTGAAGCTTTCTTT. Its protein product is CASSWDRGNTEAFF.

This clone has at least ten counts. This chain uses TRBV21-1 with TRBJ1-1. TRBV21-1 is a documented pseudogene. The CDR3 sequence is 15 residues long. The CDR3 sequence is CASSKSASMNTEAFF. The CDR3 nucleotides are TGTGCCAGCAGCAAATCCGCGAGTATGAACACTGAAGCTTTCTTT.

This chain joins TRBV10-1 and TRBJ2-3, with D uncertain. V gave up 0 bases and J gave up 1 base, with 11 bases separating them. The CDR3 extends over 16 amino acids. The germline gives CDR1 WNHNN, CDR2 SYGVQD (reference sequence). CDR3 nucleotides: TGCGCCAGCAGTGAGTCCAGAGGCTTACGCACAGATACGCAGTATTTT. This gives the protein CASSESRGLRTDTQYF.

CDR3 residues: CASSAQGLGTDTQYF. CDR3 DNA sequence: TGCGCCAGCAGCGCCCAAGGGCTAGGCACAGATACGCAGTATTTT. V is TRBV5-1 and J is TRBJ2-3; D is uncertain. Trimming stripped 4 bases from V and 1 base from J, with 13 bases between. Germline V CDR1 and CDR2: SGHRS, YFSETQ. This CDR3 has 15 residues. The complete variable domain, with remaining parts taken from reference TRBV5-1 and TRBJ2-3, reads KAGVTQTPRYLIKTRGQQVTLSCSPISGHRSVSWYQQTPGQGLQFLFEYFSETQRNKGNFPGRFSGRQFSNSRSEMNVSTLELGDSALYLCASSAQGLGTDTQYFGPGTRLTVL.

A word on this clone: Other DNA sequences in the same sample also yield this CDR3. This sequence joins TRBV30 and TRBJ1-1, with TRBD1 matching over 7 bases. Germline V gene lookup returns CDR1 GTSNPN and CDR2 SVGIG (reference sequence). The CDR3 is 15 residues long. V was pared by 2 bases and J by 7 bases, with 13 bases of the junction left unmatched. The CDR3 region has the DNA TGTGCCTGGAGTTGGTTCCAGGGGGTGCGCTTTGAAGCTTTCTTT. Protein: CAWSWFQGVRFEAFF. Looking up the rest from reference TRBV30 and TRBJ1-1 gives the full variable domain: SQTIHQWPATLVQPVGSPLSLECTVEGTSNPNLYWYRQAAGRGLQLLFYSVGIGQISSEVPQNLSASRPQDRQFILSSKKLLLSDSGFYLCAWSWFQGVRFEAFFGQGTRLTVV.

This clone has more than one count but fewer than ten. The chain has TRBV7-9 and TRBJ1-2, with D unresolved. Germline CDR1 is SEHNR and CDR2 is FQNEAQ (reference sequence). This CDR3 has 12 amino acids. Between the trimmed V and J ends, which lost 2 bases and 8 bases, there was a span of 9 bases. CDR3 DNA sequence: TGTGCCAGCAGCTTAAAGCCCCAGGGCTACACCTTC. Translating gives CASSLKPQGYTF. The whole variable domain, filled in from reference TRBV7-9 and TRBJ1-2, reads DTGVSQNPRHKITKRGQNVTFRCDPISEHNRLYWYRQTLGQGPEFLTYFQNEAQLEKSRLLSDRFSAERPKGSFSTLEIQRTEQGDSAMYLCASSLKPQGYTFGSGTRLTVV.